The T cell receptor beta chain described here comes from a study of molecular identifiers for immune sequencing clone quantification. Each CDR3 protein gets one entry after TCRdb re-called the PCR reads with MiXCR. This repertoire shows about 640,000 distinct CDR3 sequences, 20% found once; its top ten account for roughly 0.9%. As regards this clonotype: A much larger clone sits a single nucleotide away, making a read error possible. Since the CDR3 does not end with the conserved phenylalanine or tryptophan, this likely comes from a read error.

The CDR3 is 14 residues long. Germline CDR1 and CDR2: SEHNR and FQNEAQ (reference sequence). The junction had 7 bases not matched to a gene; V was cut back by 5 bases and J by 4 bases. Specimen: naive CD8+ T cells from blood, with Jurkat cell RNA spiked in. Documented subset: FACS-sorted CD8+CD4-CCR7+CD45RA+ naive T cells. This clonotype was sampled from a human donor in good health. Some libraries in this study had Jurkat cell RNA spiked in. J is TRBJ2-5 and V is TRBV7-9; the match to TRBD1 covers 7 bases. CDR3 sequence: CASSLSYRGETQYS. CDR3 nucleotide sequence: TGTGCCAGCAGCCTGAGTTACAGGGGAGAGACCCAGTACTCC.